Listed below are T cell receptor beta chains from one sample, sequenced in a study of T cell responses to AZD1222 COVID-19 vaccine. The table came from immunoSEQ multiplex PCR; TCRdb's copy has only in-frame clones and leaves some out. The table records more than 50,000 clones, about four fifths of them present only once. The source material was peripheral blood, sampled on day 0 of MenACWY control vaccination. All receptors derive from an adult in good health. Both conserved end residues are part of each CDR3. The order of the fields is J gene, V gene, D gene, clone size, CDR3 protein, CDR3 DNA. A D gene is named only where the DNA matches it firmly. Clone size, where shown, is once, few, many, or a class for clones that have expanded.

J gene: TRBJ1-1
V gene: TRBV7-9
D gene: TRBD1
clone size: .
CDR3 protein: CASSPPGQATEAFF
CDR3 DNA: TGTGCCAGCAGCCCCCCGGGACAGGCCACTGAAGCTTTCTTT

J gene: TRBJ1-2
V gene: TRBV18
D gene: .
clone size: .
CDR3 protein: CASSLDRAADGYTF
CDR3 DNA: TGTGCCAGCTCACTCGACCGGGCTGCGGATGGCTACACCTTC

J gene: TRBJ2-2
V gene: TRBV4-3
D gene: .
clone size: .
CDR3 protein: CASSQDDRFSGELFF
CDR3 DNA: TGCGCCAGCAGCCAAGATGACAGGTTTTCCGGGGAGCTGTTTTTT

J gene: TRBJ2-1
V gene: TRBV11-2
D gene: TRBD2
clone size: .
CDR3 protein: CASSPAPGLAGVHEQFF
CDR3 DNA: TGTGCCAGCAGCCCCGCTCCGGGACTAGCGGGAGTTCATGAGCAGTTCTTC

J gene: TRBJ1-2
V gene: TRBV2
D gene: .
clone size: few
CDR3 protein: CASSVGLNYGYTF
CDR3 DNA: TGTGCCAGCAGTGTAGGACTAAACTATGGCTACACCTTC

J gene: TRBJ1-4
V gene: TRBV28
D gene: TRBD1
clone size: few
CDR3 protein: CATYDRGRNEKLFF
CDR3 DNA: TGTGCCACCTACGACAGGGGGCGCAATGAAAAACTGTTTTTT

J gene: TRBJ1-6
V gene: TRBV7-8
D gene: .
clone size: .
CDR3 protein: CASSLESRGIYNSPLHF
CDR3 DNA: TGTGCCAGCAGCTTAGAGTCCAGGGGCATATATAATTCACCCCTCCACTTT

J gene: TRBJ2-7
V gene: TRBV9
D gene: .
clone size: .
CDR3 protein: CASSTDTRPGEQYF
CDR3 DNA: TGTGCCAGCAGCACCGACACGCGCCCGGGCGAGCAGTACTTC

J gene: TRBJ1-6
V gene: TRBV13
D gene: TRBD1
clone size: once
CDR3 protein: CASSLGQGNSPLHF
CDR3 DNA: TGTGCCAGCAGCCTGGGACAGGGGAATTCACCCCTCCACTTT

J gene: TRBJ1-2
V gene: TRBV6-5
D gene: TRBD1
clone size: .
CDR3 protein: CASSPHRGPNYGYTF
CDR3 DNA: TGTGCCAGCAGTCCACACAGGGGCCCTAACTATGGCTACACCTTC

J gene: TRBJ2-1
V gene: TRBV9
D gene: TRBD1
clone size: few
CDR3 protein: CASSAGQGLWNEQFF
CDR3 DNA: TGTGCCAGCAGCGCGGGACAGGGTCTTTGGAATGAGCAGTTCTTC

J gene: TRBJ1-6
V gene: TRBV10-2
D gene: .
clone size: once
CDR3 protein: CASSEGKSSPLHF
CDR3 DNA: TGCGCCAGCAGTGAAGGAAAGTCTTCACCCCTCCACTTT

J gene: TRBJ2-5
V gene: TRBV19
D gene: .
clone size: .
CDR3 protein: CASSSVGETQYF
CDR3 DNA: TGTGCCAGTTCTAGCGTCGGCGAGACCCAGTACTTC

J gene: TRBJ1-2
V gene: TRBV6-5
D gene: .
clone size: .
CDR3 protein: CASTATASYGYTF
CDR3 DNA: TGTGCCAGCACCGCGACAGCCTCTTATGGCTACACCTTC

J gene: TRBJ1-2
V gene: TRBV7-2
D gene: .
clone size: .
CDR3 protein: CASSPNSGGYGYTF
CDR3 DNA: TGTGCCAGCAGCCCGAACTCTGGAGGGTATGGCTACACCTTC

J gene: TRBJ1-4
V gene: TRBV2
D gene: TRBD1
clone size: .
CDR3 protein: CASTPGGTGVTNEKLFF
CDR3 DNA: TGTGCCAGCACCCCGGGGGGGACAGGAGTAACTAATGAAAAACTGTTTTTT

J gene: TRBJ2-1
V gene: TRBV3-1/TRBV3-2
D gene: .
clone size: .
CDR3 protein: CASSRGGSQSNEQFF
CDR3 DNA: TGTGCCAGCAGCCGCGGAGGGTCCCAATCAAATGAGCAGTTCTTC

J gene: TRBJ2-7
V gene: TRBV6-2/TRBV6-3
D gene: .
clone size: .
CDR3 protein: CASSYGAGRSFSYEQYF
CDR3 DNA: TGTGCCAGCAGTTATGGAGCAGGGCGAAGTTTCTCCTACGAGCAGTACTTC

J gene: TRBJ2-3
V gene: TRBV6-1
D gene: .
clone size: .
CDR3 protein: CASSEGRASDTQYF
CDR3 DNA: TGTGCCAGCAGTGAAGGGAGGGCTTCAGATACGCAGTATTTT

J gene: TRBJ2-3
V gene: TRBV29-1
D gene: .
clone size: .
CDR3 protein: CSALVGRRRDGDTQYF
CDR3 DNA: TGCAGCGCTTTGGTGGGACGGCGAAGGGATGGGGATACGCAGTATTTT

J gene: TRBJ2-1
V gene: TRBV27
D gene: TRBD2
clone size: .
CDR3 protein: CASSLSLAGEVNEQFF
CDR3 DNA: TGTGCCAGCAGTTTATCTCTAGCGGGAGAGGTGAATGAGCAGTTCTTC

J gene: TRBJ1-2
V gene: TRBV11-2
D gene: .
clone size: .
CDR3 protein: CASSALRTAWGYTF
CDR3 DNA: TGTGCCAGCAGTGCCCTACGGACGGCCTGGGGCTACACCTTC

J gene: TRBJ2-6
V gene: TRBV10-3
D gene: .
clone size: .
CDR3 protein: CAISELSSGSSGANVLTF
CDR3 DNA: TGTGCCATCAGTGAGTTAAGTAGCGGAAGCTCTGGGGCCAACGTCCTGACTTTC

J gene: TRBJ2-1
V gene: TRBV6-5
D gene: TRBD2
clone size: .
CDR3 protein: CASSYGTTPNNEQFF
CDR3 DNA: TGTGCCAGCAGTTACGGGACTACGCCAAACAATGAGCAGTTCTTC

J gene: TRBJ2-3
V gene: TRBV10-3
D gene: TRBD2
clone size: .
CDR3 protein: CAIRSGEGTDTQYF
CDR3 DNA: TGTGCGATCCGGAGCGGGGAAGGCACAGATACGCAGTATTTT

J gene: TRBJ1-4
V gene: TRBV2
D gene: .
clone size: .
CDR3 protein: CASSVSEKLFF
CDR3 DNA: TGTGCCAGCAGTGTGAGTGAAAAACTGTTTTTT

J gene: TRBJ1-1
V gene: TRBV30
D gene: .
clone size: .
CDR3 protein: CALARGTEAFF
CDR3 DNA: TGTGCCTTGGCCAGGGGCACTGAAGCTTTCTTT

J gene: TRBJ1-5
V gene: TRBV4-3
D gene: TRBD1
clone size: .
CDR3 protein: CASSQGTGGNQPQHF
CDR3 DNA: TGCGCCAGCAGCCAGGGAACAGGGGGCAATCAGCCCCAGCATTTT

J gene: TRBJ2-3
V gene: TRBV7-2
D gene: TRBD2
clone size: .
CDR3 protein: CASSPLGGGAGDTQYF
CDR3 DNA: TGTGCCAGCAGTCCCTTGGGCGGGGGGGCCGGAGATACGCAGTATTTT

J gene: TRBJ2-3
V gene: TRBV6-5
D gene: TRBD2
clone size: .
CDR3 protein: CASSYSERGGRDTQYF
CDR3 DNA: TGTGCCAGCAGTTACTCGGAGCGGGGGGGCCGGGATACGCAGTATTTT

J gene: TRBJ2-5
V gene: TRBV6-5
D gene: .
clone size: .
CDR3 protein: CASSYNRLRKETQYF
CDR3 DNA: TGTGCCAGCAGTTACAATCGCTTACGTAAAGAGACCCAGTACTTC

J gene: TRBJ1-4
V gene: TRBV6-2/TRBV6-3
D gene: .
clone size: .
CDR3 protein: CASSPLMGGRPTNEKLFF
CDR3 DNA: TGTGCCAGCAGCCCTCTAATGGGAGGGAGACCAACTAATGAAAAACTGTTTTTT

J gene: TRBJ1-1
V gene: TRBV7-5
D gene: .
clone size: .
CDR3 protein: CARGRMNTEAFF
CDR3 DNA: TGTGCCCGTGGACGGATGAACACTGAAGCTTTCTTT

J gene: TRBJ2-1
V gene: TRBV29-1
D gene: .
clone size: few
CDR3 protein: CSVADGSSYNEQFF
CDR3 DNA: TGCAGCGTTGCAGACGGGAGCTCCTACAATGAGCAGTTCTTC

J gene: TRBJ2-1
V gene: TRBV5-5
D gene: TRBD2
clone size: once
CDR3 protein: CASSGLLAGGNVEQFF
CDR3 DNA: TGTGCCAGCAGCGGACTGCTAGCGGGAGGAAATGTTGAGCAGTTCTTC

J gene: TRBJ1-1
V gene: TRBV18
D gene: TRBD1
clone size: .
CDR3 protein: CASSSTGGVTEAFF
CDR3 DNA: TGTGCCAGCTCATCGACAGGGGGGGTCACTGAAGCTTTCTTT

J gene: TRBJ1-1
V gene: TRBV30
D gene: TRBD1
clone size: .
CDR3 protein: CAWSRSQGAGTEAFF
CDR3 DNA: TGTGCCTGGAGCCGATCGCAGGGGGCAGGAACTGAAGCTTTCTTT

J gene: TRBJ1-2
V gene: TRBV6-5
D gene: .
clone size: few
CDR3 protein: CASRSSNYGYTF
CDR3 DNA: TGTGCCAGCCGCAGTTCTAACTATGGCTACACCTTC

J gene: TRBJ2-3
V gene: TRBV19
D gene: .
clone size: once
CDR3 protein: CASLGGGDTQYF
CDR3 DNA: TGTGCCAGCTTAGGGGGAGGAGATACGCAGTATTTT

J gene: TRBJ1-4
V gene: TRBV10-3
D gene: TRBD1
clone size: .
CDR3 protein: CAISVGGPNEKLFF
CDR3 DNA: TGTGCCATCAGTGTAGGGGGCCCTAATGAAAAACTGTTTTTT

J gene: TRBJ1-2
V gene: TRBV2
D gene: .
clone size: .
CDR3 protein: CASSGDTNYGYTF
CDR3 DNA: TGTGCCAGCAGTGGGGATACCAACTATGGCTACACCTTC

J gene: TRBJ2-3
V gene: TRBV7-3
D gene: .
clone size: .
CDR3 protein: CASSTDGGTDTQYF
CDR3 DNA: TGTGCCAGCAGCACGGACGGGGGCACAGATACGCAGTATTTT

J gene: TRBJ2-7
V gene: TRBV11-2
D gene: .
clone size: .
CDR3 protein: CASSPRKALNYEQYF
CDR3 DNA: TGTGCCAGCAGCCCCCGTAAAGCATTGAACTACGAGCAGTACTTC

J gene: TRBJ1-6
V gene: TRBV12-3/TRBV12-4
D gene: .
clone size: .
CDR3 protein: CASSPDWNSPLHF
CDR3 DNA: TGTGCCAGCAGCCCCGACTGGAATTCACCCCTCCACTTT

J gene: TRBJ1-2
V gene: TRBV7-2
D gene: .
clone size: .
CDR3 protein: CASSWGTHTNYGCTF
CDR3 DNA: TGTGCCAGCAGCTGGGGGACACACACTAACTATGGCTGCACCTTC

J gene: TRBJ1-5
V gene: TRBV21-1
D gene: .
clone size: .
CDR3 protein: CASSPLMSYNQPQHF
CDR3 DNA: TGTGCCAGCAGCCCCCTGATGAGCTACAATCAGCCCCAGCATTTT

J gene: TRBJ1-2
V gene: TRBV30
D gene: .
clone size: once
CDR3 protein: CAWTRGRGNYTF
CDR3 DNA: TGTGCCTGGACAAGAGGTCGGGGTAACTACACCTTC

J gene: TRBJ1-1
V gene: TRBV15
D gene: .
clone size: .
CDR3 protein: CATSRDGASRTEAFF
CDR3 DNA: TGTGCCACCAGCAGAGATGGGGCCAGTCGGACTGAAGCTTTCTTT

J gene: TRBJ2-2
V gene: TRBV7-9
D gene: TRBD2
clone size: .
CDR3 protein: CASSLPGLAGAGELFF
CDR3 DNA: TGTGCCAGCAGCCTTCCGGGACTAGCGGGAGCCGGGGAGCTGTTTTTT

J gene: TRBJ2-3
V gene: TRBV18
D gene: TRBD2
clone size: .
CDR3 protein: CASSPDVSGRKDTQYF
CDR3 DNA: TGTGCCAGCTCACCGGATGTTAGCGGGAGAAAGGATACGCAGTATTTT

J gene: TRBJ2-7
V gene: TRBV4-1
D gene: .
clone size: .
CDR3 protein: CASSQEEGYYEQYF
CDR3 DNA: TGCGCCAGCAGCCAAGAGGAAGGTTACTACGAGCAGTACTTC